Here is one T cell receptor beta chain with its context. As yet, its antigen is unknown. For TCR beta, libraries came from quantitative 5'-RACE with molecular barcodes. MiXCR was run by TCRdb on the 5' RACE reads, yielding one entry per CDR3 protein. The sample holds some 350,000 distinct CDR3 sequences, 14% to 15% seen once. The CDR3 has 15 amino acids. V was clipped by 4 bases and J by 6 bases; unmatched bases: 10. The V gene's germline CDR1 is MGHRA and CDR2 YSYEKL. This entry comes from a study of CD8 T cells in ankylosing spondylitis. General study points: Disease-linked clones, CD8+, were relatively rare in peripheral blood. From matched ankylosing spondylitis synovial fluid, disease-linked clones were reportedly recovered at significantly enriched levels. Blood of patients with ankylosing spondylitis appeared to be characterized by a TCR beta motif of 8 or 9 highly homologous variants.

The sample taken for sequencing was blood, either unsorted or a sorted T cell fraction (not recorded which). The J gene is TRBJ1-2, the V gene TRBV4-1; 8 nucleotides agree with TRBD1. The origin of this receptor is a male donor with ankylosing spondylitis or in good health (not recorded which). CDR3 bases: TGCGCCAGCAGCCCGACAGGGGTCCCCTTGAATGGCTACACCTTC. This gives the protein CASSPTGVPLNGYTF.